The 31 T cell receptor beta chains given below trace back to one sample, sequenced in a study of PD-L1 blockade in urothelial cancer. Time point indicated: peripheral blood 6 weeks after treatment start. Assay used: immunoSEQ multiplex PCR; TCRdb lists only in-frame clones, some missing. The top ten hold approximately 0.89% of the sample, which has tens of thousands of clones, around 90% seen once. The sequenced sample was PBMCs, obtained around atezolizumab (anti-PD-L1) treatment. All receptors derive from a woman aged 80 or over with urothelial cancer.

The rearrangement joins TRBV27 to TRBJ1-5; a possible D gene is TRBD1 (6 bases). V lost 5 bases and J 4 bases, leaving 9 bases between the germline ends. This CDR3 spans 13 amino acids. CDR1 MNHEY and CDR2 SMNVEV come from the germline V gene (reference sequence). CDR3 bases: TGTGCCAGCAGTATGGACAGAAATCAGCCCCAGCATTTT. Its protein product is CASSMDRNQPQHF.

The chain employs TRBV30 and TRBJ2-7; D is possibly TRBD2 (5 bases). Trimming stripped 4 bases from V and 6 bases from J, with 19 bases between. Germline CDR1 is GTSNPN and CDR2 is SVGIG (reference sequence). This CDR3 is 14 amino acids long. The CDR3 sequence is CAWTRQLDGGEQYF. The CDR3 DNA reads TGTGCCTGGACCCGGCAGCTAGATGGAGGCGAGCAGTACTTC.

The J gene is TRBJ2-1, the V gene TRBV4-1, with 12 bases fitting TRBD2. The CDR3 is 17 amino acids. Germline assignment: CDR1 MGHRA and CDR2 YSYEKL. V lost 0 bases, J lost 4 bases, and 4 bases stayed unmatched. The CDR3 sequence: CASSQDQTSGRYNEQFF. The DNA of the CDR3 is TGCGCCAGCAGCCAAGATCAGACTAGCGGGAGATACAATGAGCAGTTCTTC.

The CDR3 DNA is TGTGCCAGCAGCATCAGGGGGACAGGGGGTGCCGAGCCCCAGCATTTT. This translates into CASSIRGTGGAEPQHF. The rearrangement joins TRBV7-9 to TRBJ1-5, with TRBD1 matching 11 bases. Trimming at V came to 5 bases and at J to 8 bases, leaving 11 bases not matched to a gene. Germline CDR1 SEHNR, CDR2 FQNEAQ (reference sequence). The CDR3 sequence is 16 residues long.

The V call is TRBV7-2, the J call TRBJ2-5, with 9 bases matching TRBD2. This CDR3 is built from 15 residues. Germline V gene sequence: CDR1 SGHTA, CDR2 FQGNSA. V dropped 5 bases and J dropped 1; count of bases not matched to a gene: 5. CDR3 sequence (DNA): TGTGCCAGCAGCAAAGGACTAGCGCCCCAAGAGACCCAGTACTTC. It yields the protein CASSKGLAPQETQYF.

The chain has TRBV30 and TRBJ1-4, with TRBD1 matching 11 bases. The CDR3 has 15 amino acids. The V gene end was trimmed by 3 bases and the J gene end by 3 bases; junction bases not matched to a gene: 3. CDR1 and CDR2 (germline): GTSNPN, SVGIG (reference sequence). CDR3 sequence (DNA): TGTGCCTGGAGGCCGGGACAGGGGGCTAATGAAAAACTGTTTTTT. Translation gives CAWRPGQGANEKLFF.

This clone turned up a few times. The chain links TRBV2 to TRBJ2-7; possibly TRBD1 for D (5 bases). CDR1 is SNHLY and CDR2 is FYNNEI in the germline V gene. This CDR3 spans 15 amino acids. V gave up 1 base and J gave up 1 base, with 11 bases separating them. The CDR3 sequence: CASSEGTLKSYEQYF. Here the CDR3 DNA reads TGTGCCAGCAGTGAAGGGACACTAAAATCCTACGAGCAGTACTTC.

The chain has TRBV5-6 and TRBJ2-7; TRBD1 aligns across 7 bases. The CDR3 totals 13 residues. The germline CDR1 and CDR2 sequences are SGHDT and YYEEEE. Trimming took 0 bases from V and 6 from J; bases not matched to a gene: 3. The CDR3 bases are TGTGCCAGCAGCTTGGCCGGGACAGCCGAGCAGTACTTC. This codes for CASSLAGTAEQYF.

This chain joins TRBV6-1 and TRBJ1-5, with D perhaps TRBD1 (5 bases). The CDR3 loop spans 15 amino acids. Germline V gives CDR1 MNHNS, CDR2 SASEGT. V lost 6 bases and J 2 bases, leaving 14 bases between the germline ends. CDR3: CASRGGTGGNQPQHF. The CDR3 bases are TGTGCCAGCAGGGGGGGGACCGGGGGCAATCAGCCCCAGCATTTT.

The chain carries TRBV14 and TRBJ1-4; perhaps TRBD1 as D (6 bases). CDR1 is SGHDN, CDR2 FVKESK, per germline. V was pared by 4 bases and J by 8 bases, with 17 bases between. This CDR3 comprises 15 residues. CDR3 sequence reads: CASSPWAGENEKLFF. CDR3 nucleotide sequence: TGTGCCAGCAGCCCCTGGGCAGGGGAAAACGAAAAACTGTTTTTT.

The table lists this clone with a count of one. The chain's CDR3 is CASSPGTDTNYGYTF. As DNA, the CDR3 is TGTGCCAGCAGCCCCGGGACAGATACTAACTATGGCTACACCTTC. The rearrangement joins TRBV7-9 to TRBJ1-2, with 7 bases matching TRBD1. CDR1 and CDR2 (germline): SEHNR, FQNEAQ (reference sequence). The V gene end was trimmed by 5 bases and the J gene end by 0 bases; junction bases not matched to a gene: 6. The CDR3 has 15 amino acids. The complete variable domain, with remaining parts taken from reference TRBV7-9 and TRBJ1-2, reads DTGVSQNPRHKITKRGQNVTFRCDPISEHNRLYWYRQTLGQGPEFLTYFQNEAQLEKSRLLSDRFSAERPKGSFSTLEIQRTEQGDSAMYLCASSPGTDTNYGYTFGSGTRLTVV.

A single count supports this clone. The chain links TRBV6-1 to TRBJ1-5, with D possibly TRBD1 on 5 matching bases. V was shortened by 9 bases and J by 2 bases, with 11 bases between the two germline ends. The germline gives CDR1 MNHNS, CDR2 SASEGT. The CDR3 totals 13 residues. CDR3 bases: TGTGCCAGTGGGGCCAACCGCAATCAGCCCCAGCATTTT. Protein product: CASGANRNQPQHF.

In DNA form, the CDR3 reads TGTGCCAGCGGGGACACGGGGAACACTGAAGCTTTCTTT. This gives the protein CASGDTGNTEAFF. This chain links TRBV11-2 with TRBJ1-1; TRBD1 is a possible D gene (6 bases). V gave up 8 bases and J gave up 1 base, with 11 bases separating them. From germline, CDR1 is SGHAT and CDR2 FQNNGV. CDR3 size: 13 residues.

The chain joins TRBV27 to TRBJ2-7; TRBD2 agrees at 14 bases. V lost 6 bases and J lost 6; bases outside the gene matches: 4. The CDR3 totals 14 residues. The germline gives CDR1 MNHEY, CDR2 SMNVEV (reference sequence). CDR3 residues: CASRSGLAGVEQYF. In DNA form, the CDR3 reads TGTGCCAGCAGATCGGGACTAGCGGGAGTCGAGCAGTACTTC.

This chain uses TRBV9 with TRBJ1-4; D gene uncertain. CDR3 length: 14 residues. Germline V gene data show CDR1 as SGDLS and CDR2 as YYNGEE. Trimming took off 3 bases at V and 0 bases at J, with 6 bases between the two ends. CDR3 nucleotides: TGTGCCAGCAGCGAATCAGCAACTAATGAAAAACTGTTTTTT. Amino acids: CASSESATNEKLFF.

A single count supports this clone. J is TRBJ2-5 and V is TRBV5-1, with D perhaps TRBD1 (5 bases). The V end lost 0 bases, the J end lost 7 bases, and 7 bases lay between the germline ends. The CDR3 is 12 residues long. In germline, CDR1 is SGHRS, CDR2 YFSETQ. The CDR3, as DNA: TGCGCCAGCAGCTTGGCTGGGGCGACCCAGTACTTC. It is translated as CASSLAGATQYF.

The V gene is TRBV19, the J gene TRBJ2-3, with a possible D match to TRBD2 (6 bases). CDR3 size: 15 residues. Germline V gives CDR1 LNHDA, CDR2 SQIVND (reference sequence). Trimming left V 1 base short and J 0 bases short, with 8 bases between. CDR3: CASSIGGRSTDTQYF. The CDR3 coding sequence is TGTGCCAGTAGTATAGGTGGGAGGAGCACAGATACGCAGTATTTT.

V and J are TRBV28 and TRBJ2-3; D remains ambiguous. Looked up from germline, CDR1 is MDHEN and CDR2 is SYDVKM. The CDR3 length is 17 residues. V lost 2 bases and J lost 0, with 15 bases in between. The CDR3 DNA is TGTGCCAGCAGTTTAGGTCGAATAGAGGAAAGCACAGATACGCAGTATTTT. It translates to CASSLGRIEESTDTQYF.

Only one count was recorded for this clone. This rearrangement joins TRBV2 to TRBJ1-1; 9 bases agree with TRBD1. The CDR3 consists of 14 residues. Germline lookup yields CDR1 SNHLY and CDR2 FYNNEI. Trimming at V came to 6 bases and at J to 5 bases, leaving 7 bases not matched to a gene. As DNA, the CDR3 is TGTGCCAGCAGAGGTGACAGGGGGGGGACTGAAGCTTTCTTT. Its protein is CASRGDRGGTEAFF.

This clone was found once. The V gene is TRBV5-4, the J gene TRBJ1-4; 7 bases are shared with TRBD1. The germline CDR1 and CDR2 sequences are SGHNT and YYREEE (reference sequence). The CDR3 spans 18 residues. V lost 0 bases, J lost 3 bases, and 11 bases stayed unmatched. CDR3 sequence reads: CASSLAKQGKGANEKLFF. CDR3 sequence (DNA): TGTGCCAGCAGCTTGGCCAAACAGGGGAAAGGAGCTAATGAAAAACTGTTTTTT.

The chain employs TRBV30 and TRBJ1-1; TRBD1 might be the D (6 bases). Germline loops: CDR1 GTSNPN, CDR2 SVGIG (reference sequence). V dropped 5 bases and J dropped 3 bases, with 7 bases sitting between them. This CDR3 region has 11 residues. The CDR3 region has the DNA TGTGCCTGGCAGGGGTACACTGAAGCTTTCTTT. Its translation: CAWQGYTEAFF.

The chain uses TRBV27 and TRBJ2-2; 8 nucleotides align to TRBD2. The CDR3 contains 15 residues. With V trimmed by 7 bases and J by 3 bases, 7 bases remained unmatched. Germline V gene lookup returns CDR1 MNHEY and CDR2 SMNVEV (reference sequence). CDR3 sequence reads: CASTRRAGDTGELFF. The CDR3 DNA sequence: TGTGCCAGCACACGTCGAGCGGGGGACACCGGGGAGCTGTTTTTT.

The chain joins TRBV7-3 to TRBJ2-2; 11 bases are a match to TRBD2. The V gene's germline CDR1 is SGHTA and CDR2 FQGTGA. This CDR3 is 17 amino acids long. J gave up 1 base and V 5 bases, and 6 bases lay outside the gene matches. In DNA, the CDR3 is TGTGCCAGCAGCCCAGGACTAGCGGGTATGAACACCGGGGAGCTGTTTTTT. This gives the protein CASSPGLAGMNTGELFF.

The V call is TRBV28, the J call TRBJ1-5; no definite D call. Trimming left V 8 bases short and J 7 bases short, with 9 bases between. CDR3 size: 11 residues. CDR1 and CDR2 from the germline V gene are MDHEN and SYDVKM. In DNA, the CDR3 is TGTGCCAGCCGTGGAGGACAGCCCCAGCATTTT. Amino acids: CASRGGQPQHF.

The chain is built from TRBV10-3 and TRBJ2-3, with TRBD2 identical over 7 bases. V was pared by 4 bases and J by 2 bases, with 3 bases of the junction left unmatched. The CDR3 contains 14 residues. Germline CDR1 is ENHRY and CDR2 is SYGVKD. CDR3 nucleotides: TGTGCCATCAGTGGTGGGACTACCACAGATACGCAGTATTTT. Protein product: CAISGGTTTDTQYF.

The sample holds one count of this clone. The chain joins TRBV30 to TRBJ1-3; D gene ambiguous. Germline V gene lookup returns CDR1 GTSNPN and CDR2 SVGIG (reference sequence). This CDR3 has 12 amino acids. V gave up 2 bases and J gave up 8 bases, with 10 bases separating them. CDR3 region: CAWSSVEDTIYF. CDR3 in DNA: TGTGCCTGGAGTTCTGTGGAGGACACCATATATTTT.

The chain links TRBV5-5 to TRBJ2-7; 11 bases agree with TRBD2. V gave up 0 bases and J gave up 0 bases; unmatched junction bases: 8. CDR1 is SGHKS, CDR2 YYEKEE, per germline (reference sequence). The CDR3 is made up of 18 amino acids. The CDR3 region has the DNA TGTGCCAGCAGCTTGGCAATAGCGGGAGGGTCCCGCTCCTACGAGCAGTACTTC. Residues: CASSLAIAGGSRSYEQYF.

In DNA, the CDR3 is TGTGCCAGCAGAGTGACAGGGGAGTTCTACAATGAGCAGTTCTTC. Its protein is CASRVTGEFYNEQFF. The V gene is TRBV28, the J gene TRBJ2-1; 8 bases match TRBD1. The CDR3 runs 15 residues. The J segment lost 3 bases and the V segment lost 6 bases, leaving 7 bases of the junction unmatched. In germline, CDR1 is MDHEN, CDR2 SYDVKM.

The CDR3 sequence: CASSRQYNEQFF. Written as DNA, the CDR3 is TGTGCCAGCAGCCGACAATACAATGAGCAGTTCTTC. The gene calls are TRBV7-9 and TRBJ2-1; D unresolved. Germline assignment: CDR1 SEHNR and CDR2 FQNEAQ (reference sequence). The CDR3 consists of 12 residues. V lost 5 bases and J 4 bases, leaving 6 bases between the germline ends.

This clone appeared a single time. The CDR3 coding sequence is TGCGCCAGCAGTGGGCCCACCCAGGGGGTAGTCTACAATGAGCAGTTCTTC. The encoded protein is CASSGPTQGVVYNEQFF. V is TRBV10-1 and J is TRBJ2-1; TRBD1 aligns across 7 bases. The J segment lost 3 bases and the V segment lost 4 bases, leaving 12 bases of the junction unmatched. Germline assignment: CDR1 WNHNN and CDR2 SYGVQD (reference sequence). The CDR3 contains 17 residues.

The chain employs TRBV6-1 and TRBJ1-4; a weak D match, TRBD1 (6 bases). V was trimmed by 11 bases and J by 6 bases, leaving 22 bases between them. CDR3 length: 15 amino acids. CDR1 is MNHNS, CDR2 SASEGT, per germline. In DNA, the CDR3 is TGTGCCGCCTCAGGGGTAGGGCTACTTGATGAAAAACTGTTTTTT. Amino acids: CAASGVGLLDEKLFF.